Sequencing of this T cell receptor (beta chain) was carried out in a study of CD8 T cells in Susac syndrome. Worth noting for this clonotype: What it recognizes is unknown.

The study, taken as a whole, reports: As the study acknowledged, the number of individuals in its TCR sequencing and HLA analysis was relatively small.

Random hexamers were used to reverse transcribe the RNA input (roughly 0.5 to 1 ug). The immunoSEQ assay covered 54 Vbeta and 13 Jbeta segments for CDR3. TCRdb independently ran MiXCR on the immunoSEQ multiplex PCR reads; one entry per CDR3 protein. The sample includes about 300,000 distinct CDR3 sequences, approximately 85% of them seen just once. Isolation of CD8+ and CD4+ T cells was performed negatively, whereas enrichment of TEMRA cells was done by FACS. The CDR3 is 14 residues long. V lost 1 base to trimming and J lost 3 bases, with 10 bases between them. Germline V gives CDR1 LNHNV, CDR2 YYDKDF (reference sequence).

Sequences were obtained from CD8+ T cells from PBMCs. This clonotype was obtained from a human donor with multiple sclerosis. The chain employs TRBV15 and TRBJ2-7; D is possibly TRBD1 (5 bases). CDR3 sequence (DNA): TGTGCCACCAGCAGAGCACAGGCGGACTACGAGCAGTACTTC. Translation: CATSRAQADYEQYF.